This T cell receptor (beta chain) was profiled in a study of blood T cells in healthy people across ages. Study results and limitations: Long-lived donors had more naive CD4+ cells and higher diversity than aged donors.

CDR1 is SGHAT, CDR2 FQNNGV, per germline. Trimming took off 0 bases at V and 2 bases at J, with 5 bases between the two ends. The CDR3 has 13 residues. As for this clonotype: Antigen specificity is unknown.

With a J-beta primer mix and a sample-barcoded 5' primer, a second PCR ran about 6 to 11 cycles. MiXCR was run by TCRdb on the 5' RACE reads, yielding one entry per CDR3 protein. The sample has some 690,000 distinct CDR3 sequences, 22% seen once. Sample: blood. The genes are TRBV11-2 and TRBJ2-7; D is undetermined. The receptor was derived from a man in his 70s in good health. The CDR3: CASSLDGPYEQYF. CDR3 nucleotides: TGTGCCAGCAGCTTAGACGGCCCCTACGAGCAGTACTTC.